This entry features one TCR beta chain sequence. Its target antigen remains unknown. Base qualities are not at hand, and no much larger clone is one base apart. The data originate from a study of response to subunit inactivated influenza vaccine (dated by TCRdb to the late 2010s). Background on the whole study: The study used deep quantitative T cell receptor repertoire profiling to track responses to a trivalent subunit inactivated influenza vaccine.

The library was produced with RT-PCR. Reads for this sample came from an Illumina HiSeq 2500. The public reads were reprocessed in TCRdb via fastp at Q25 and MiXCR, keeping in-frame beta chains. Merged by CDR3 protein, the rows form single entries marked with the most common genes and DNA. Recorded for this sample are a few hundred thousand distinct CDR3 sequences; 21% of them occurred a single time. The ten top clones hold roughly a tenth of the sample. Overall results and qualifications from the work: The authors suggested that each seasonal influenza vaccination may recruit only a limited number of new T cells.

The sequencing used PBMCs from blood, collected less than 22 months after vaccination. This receptor was taken from a man between 50 and 75 years old who received an inactivated influenza vaccine. Donor details come from another sample of the same person, matched by shared clones.

The CDR3 protein: CASRTGGLGSDEQYF. DNA sequence: TGTGCCAGCAGAACTGGGGGACTAGGGTCTGACGAGCAGTACTTC. Rearrangement joined TRBV6-1 to TRBJ2-7; 8 bases in between match TRBD2. Counted from cysteine to phenylalanine, this CDR3 has 15 amino acids. Solely the CDR3 DNA is kept, with 45 bases framed from the first base. The germline V gene specifies MNHNS as CDR1 and SASEGT as CDR2. For this chain, trimming is 6 bases at the V end and 5 bases at the J end, and the number of junction bases without a gene match is 12.